Shown below are 31 T cell receptor beta chains from a single sample sequenced in a study of T-cell reconstitution after alpha-beta-depleted transplantation in children. Construction of the TCRbeta library involved unique molecular identifiers. TCRdb passed the PCR reads through MiXCR, listing each CDR3 protein once. The sample consists of around 210,000 distinct CDR3 sequences, under 8.5% of them appearing once. The material was PBMCs, obtained before TCRalphabeta/CD19-depleted stem cell transplant. All receptors come from a boy younger than 10 with acute lymphoblastic leukemia, due to receive a stem cell transplant.

There are a few counts of this clonotype. The rearrangement links TRBV2 to TRBJ2-1, with no clear D. The V end lost 2 bases, the J end lost 4 bases, and 15 bases lay between the germline ends. Germline CDR1 SNHLY, CDR2 FYNNEI. The CDR3 length is 16 residues. The CDR3 DNA reads as TGTGCCAGCAGTGAAAGGGCAGGCAAAGCGTACAATGAGCAGTTCTTC. It translates to CASSERAGKAYNEQFF. Variable domain in full (rest from reference TRBV2 and TRBJ2-1): EPEVTQTPSHQVTQMGQEVILRCVPISNHLYFYWYRQILGQKVEFLVSFYNNEISEKSEIFDDQFSVERPDGSNFTLKIRSTKLEDSAMYFCASSERAGKAYNEQFFGPGTRLTVL.

This clonotype was detected ten times or more. V usage is TRBV29-1 and J usage is TRBJ2-3; 13 bases map to TRBD2. Trimming at V came to 6 bases and at J to 1 base, leaving 10 bases not matched to a gene. The CDR3 loop spans 17 amino acids. Germline CDR1 and CDR2: SQVTM and ANQGSEA. CDR3 amino acids: CSVAGTSGIFGTDTQYF. CDR3 sequence (DNA): TGCAGCGTCGCCGGGACTAGCGGGATTTTTGGCACAGATACGCAGTATTTT.

This clonotype has ten or more counts. The V gene is TRBV29-1, the J gene TRBJ1-2, with TRBD1 matching 9 bases. The CDR3 contains 13 residues. The germline CDR1 and CDR2 sequences are SQVTM and ANQGSEA. V dropped 1 base and J dropped 8; count of bases not matched to a gene: 5. As DNA, the CDR3 is TGCAGCGTTGAAGGGAGACAGGGGGACGGCTACACCTTC. As protein: CSVEGRQGDGYTF. Together with reference TRBV29-1 and TRBJ1-2, the CDR3 gives the full variable domain: SAVISQKPSRDICQRGTSLTIQCQVDSQVTMMFWYRQQPGQSLTLIATANQGSEATYESGFVIDKFPISRPNLTFSTLTVSNMSPEDSSIYLCSVEGRQGDGYTFGSGTRLTVV.

This chain joins TRBV10-3 and TRBJ2-1, with TRBD1 matching 9 bases. Per germline, CDR1 ENHRY and CDR2 SYGVKD. The V segment lost 10 bases and the J segment 10 bases; nucleotides outside the gene matches: 14. The CDR3 contains 14 residues. CDR3 DNA: TGTGCCACCTCGGGACAGGGAGGGCCCATGGAGCAGTTCTTC. It translates to CATSGQGGPMEQFF.

The J gene is TRBJ2-4, the V gene TRBV29-1; tentatively, D is TRBD1 or TRBD2 (6 bases each). With 3 bases removed from V and 6 bases from J, the gap between germline ends came to 12 bases. In germline, CDR1 is SQVTM, CDR2 ANQGSEA. The CDR3 is made up of 13 amino acids. Here the CDR3 DNA reads TGCAGCGTTGAGCAGGGGACTTTAAACATTCAGTACTTC. This gives the protein CSVEQGTLNIQYF.

This clonotype was seen many times. The gene calls are TRBV20-1 and TRBJ2-1; perhaps TRBD2 as D (5 bases). Germline V gives CDR1 DFQATT, CDR2 SNEGSKA (reference sequence). V lost 1 base to trimming and J lost 5 bases, with 18 bases between them. The CDR3 has 16 amino acids. This CDR3 is CSARVYGLADHNEQFF. DNA for the CDR3: TGCAGTGCTAGAGTGTATGGGCTAGCCGATCACAATGAGCAGTTCTTC.

CDR3 in DNA: TGCAGCGTTGTTAGTTCTGCCTATGGCTACACCTTC. Its translation: CSVVSSAYGYTF. The V and J genes are TRBV29-1 and TRBJ1-2; D not resolved. This CDR3 has 12 amino acids. Germline CDR1 and CDR2: SQVTM and ANQGSEA. V lost 4 bases, J lost 4 bases, and 10 bases lay in between.

This chain links TRBV7-9 with TRBJ2-3; a weak D match, TRBD2 (5 bases). The CDR3 runs to 16 residues. The germline V gene has CDR1 SEHNR and CDR2 FQNEAQ (reference sequence). Deletions cut 5 bases from V and 0 bases from J, with 15 bases between. The CDR3 region is CASSRGESRSTDTQYF. The CDR3 DNA reads TGTGCCAGCAGCCGGGGAGAGTCTCGGAGCACAGATACGCAGTATTTT.

This clonotype was detected only a few times. This sequence joins TRBV5-1 and TRBJ2-2; D uncertain. Trimming left V 0 bases short and J 0 bases short, with 6 bases between. The CDR3 loop spans 15 amino acids. CDR1 SGHRS and CDR2 YFSETQ come from the germline V gene. CDR3 nucleotide sequence: TGCGCCAGCAGCTTGGATGGAACGAACACCGGGGAGCTGTTTTTT. It yields the protein CASSLDGTNTGELFF.

This clonotype was recorded at least ten times. This chain joins TRBV28 and TRBJ2-1, with D perhaps TRBD2 (6 bases). V was cut by 7 bases and J by 10 bases, with 20 bases left in between. The CDR3 totals 14 residues. Germline V CDR1 and CDR2: MDHEN, SYDVKM. Written as DNA, the CDR3 is TGTGCCAGCAACGAGGGAGGCCGGTGGTGGGAGCAGTTCTTC. This gives the protein CASNEGGRWWEQFF.

At least ten counts were recorded for this clonotype. V and J are TRBV29-1 and TRBJ1-4; D unresolved. Trimming left V 8 bases short and J 2 bases short, with 12 bases between. The CDR3 totals 13 residues. CDR1 is SQVTM and CDR2 is ANQGSEA in the germline V gene. In DNA form, the CDR3 reads TGCAGCCATAGGACGGAGACTAATGAAAAACTGTTTTTT. Its protein product is CSHRTETNEKLFF.

The rearrangement joins TRBV29-1 to TRBJ2-1; D call uncertain. The CDR3 consists of 18 residues. V was clipped by 3 bases and J by 9 bases, with 30 bases between them. Germline assignment: CDR1 SQVTM and CDR2 ANQGSEA. CDR3 loop: CSVDCWSPDSSKGTEQFF. For the CDR3, the DNA is TGCAGCGTTGACTGTTGGTCTCCCGATTCGTCCAAAGGAACTGAGCAGTTCTTC.

This clonotype was seen many times. The limits of the CDR3 on the DNA are not certain, so only TCRdb's listed CDR3 is given. V and J are TRBV21-1 and TRBJ1-5; TRBD1, the D gene given by the table, was not confirmed from the DNA. TRBV21-1 is a pseudogene locus. The CDR3 totals 17 residues, both ends included. The CDR3: CASSLLVGTGIYQPQHF.

This clonotype was seen more than once but under ten times. This chain connects TRBV6-1 to TRBJ2-3; 11 bases are a match to TRBD2. CDR1 and CDR2 from the germline V gene are MNHNS and SASEGT. V was pared by 5 bases and J by 6 bases, with 10 bases of the junction left unmatched. This CDR3 has 16 residues. The CDR3: CASSRLAGGLPDTQYF. The CDR3 nucleotides read TGTGCCAGCAGTCGATTAGCGGGAGGGCTCCCCGATACGCAGTATTTT.

This clonotype was found many times. The chain employs TRBV10-3 and TRBJ2-1; perhaps TRBD2 as D (5 bases). Trimming cost V 8 bases and J 3 bases, with 14 bases left between them. The CDR3 is 14 residues long. Germline CDR1 ENHRY, CDR2 SYGVKD. CDR3 DNA sequence: TGTGCCATCGGAGAAGCGGCCAACTACAATGAGCAGTTCTTC. This encodes CAIGEAANYNEQFF.

This clonotype turned up a few times. V gene TRBV27 combines with J gene TRBJ2-7; a weak D match, TRBD2 (6 bases). Trimming removed 6 bases at V and 9 bases at J, with 27 bases between. This CDR3 region has 16 residues. CDR1 and CDR2 (germline): MNHEY, SMNVEV (reference sequence). The CDR3 nucleotides read TGTGCCAGCAGGGGGCCGGGGGTGGCCTCAACGACGGGGCAGTACTTC. The encoded protein is CASRGPGVASTTGQYF.

At least ten counts were recorded for this clonotype. V and J are TRBV5-5 and TRBJ2-7, with 7 bases fitting TRBD2. The CDR3 totals 15 residues. V shed 3 bases, J shed 2 bases, and the junction held 8 bases outside the gene matches. The germline CDR1 and CDR2 sequences are SGHKS and YYEKEE (reference sequence). The CDR3 DNA reads TGTGCCAGCAGCTCCCTGGGGGGGAGTACCTACGAGCAGTACTTC. Protein sequence: CASSSLGGSTYEQYF.

This clonotype was counted many times. The rearrangement links TRBV25-1 to TRBJ2-6, with unresolved D. Germline-derived CDR1 and CDR2 are MGHDK and SYGVNS. Trimming stripped 1 base from V and 10 bases from J, with 17 bases between. CDR3 length: 16 residues. The CDR3 bases are TGTGCCAGCAGTGAATCCCCACAGATTAGTTTGAACGTCCTGACTTTC. Protein product: CASSESPQISLNVLTF.

The chain combines TRBV7-9 with TRBJ2-7; a weak D match, TRBD1 (6 bases). The V gene lost 5 bases and the J gene lost 3 bases, with 23 bases spanning the gap. Per germline, CDR1 SEHNR and CDR2 FQNEAQ (reference sequence). CDR3 length: 17 amino acids. The CDR3 DNA reads TGTGCCAGCAGCCTACTACAGGGTCAAAAAGGTTTCTACGAGCAGTACTTC. This sequence encodes CASSLLQGQKGFYEQYF.

This clonotype was recorded many times. The chain uses TRBV12-3 or TRBV12-4 and TRBJ1-5; D gene ambiguous. There are 12 residues in the CDR3. The V end lost 6 bases, the J end lost 11 bases, and 14 bases lay between the germline ends. CDR3 residues: CASSLDIRSQHF. The CDR3 DNA is TGTGCCAGCAGCCTAGACATAAGGTCCCAGCATTTT.

This clonotype showed up just a few times. The genes are TRBV7-9 and TRBJ2-5; D is perhaps TRBD1 (5 bases). The ends were cut back, 4 bases at V and 3 bases at J, with 12 bases in the middle. The CDR3 totals 14 residues. Germline V gives CDR1 SEHNR, CDR2 FQNEAQ (reference sequence). CDR3 sequence (DNA): TGTGCCAGCAGCTGGGGCCGCGCTGAAGAGACCCAGTACTTC. This sequence encodes CASSWGRAEETQYF.

The table lists this clonotype with many counts. The chain joins TRBV5-1 to TRBJ2-3, with TRBD2 as a possible D gene (6 bases). CDR3 length: 13 amino acids. Germline values: CDR1 SGHRS, CDR2 YFSETQ. V lost 1 base and J 5 bases, leaving 8 bases between the germline ends. The CDR3 coding sequence is TGCGCCAGCAGCTTGCCGGGGGAAGATACGCAGTATTTT. It is translated as CASSLPGEDTQYF.

The sample holds many counts of this clonotype. The genes are TRBV29-1 and TRBJ1-1; D not certain. Looked up from germline, CDR1 is SQVTM and CDR2 is ANQGSEA. The CDR3 runs to 10 residues. V was cut by 4 bases and J by 6 bases, with 6 bases left in between. The CDR3 nucleotides are TGCAGCGTTGCGGGCGCTGAAGCTTTCTTT. Its protein product is CSVAGAEAFF.

This clonotype was counted ten times or more. The rearrangement links TRBV5-5 to TRBJ2-3; D unresolved. Trimming cost V 6 bases and J 6 bases, with 11 bases left between them. The CDR3 runs to 12 residues. Germline assignment: CDR1 SGHKS and CDR2 YYEKEE (reference sequence). The CDR3 coding sequence is TGTGCCAGCATCCTGACCGGGGATACGCAGTATTTT. Its translation is CASILTGDTQYF.

This chain uses TRBV30 with TRBJ2-1; D is uncertain. From germline, CDR1 is GTSNPN and CDR2 SVGIG (reference sequence). Trimming removed 1 base at V and 0 bases at J, with 4 bases between. CDR3 length: 13 amino acids. As DNA, the CDR3 is TGTGCCTGGAGTGGGAGCTCCTACAATGAGCAGTTCTTC. Translating gives CAWSGSSYNEQFF. Full variable domain (remainder filled in from reference TRBV30 and TRBJ2-1): SQTIHQWPATLVQPVGSPLSLECTVEGTSNPNLYWYRQAAGRGLQLLFYSVGIGQISSEVPQNLSASRPQDRQFILSSKKLLLSDSGFYLCAWSGSSYNEQFFGPGTRLTVL.

This clonotype turned up a few times. The genes are TRBV5-1 and TRBJ2-7; weak D call: TRBD2 (5 bases). The CDR3 is 15 amino acids. Per the germline V gene, CDR1 is SGHRS and CDR2 is YFSETQ. Trimming shortened V by 1 base and J by 0 bases, and 11 bases separated the two germline ends. The CDR3 sequence is CASSLRGLSSYEQYF. DNA of the CDR3: TGCGCCAGCAGCTTGAGAGGGTTGAGCTCCTACGAGCAGTACTTC.

The table lists this clonotype with many counts. The chain links TRBV7-2 to TRBJ2-7; 11 nucleotides agree with TRBD2. The CDR3 has 15 residues. V shed 4 bases, J shed 7 bases, and the junction held 9 bases outside the gene matches. From germline, CDR1 is SGHTA and CDR2 FQGNSA. CDR3 amino acids: CASSSGLAALGEQYF. The CDR3 nucleotides read TGTGCCAGCAGCTCGGGACTAGCGGCCCTGGGGGAGCAGTACTTC.

In its sample, this clonotype was seen many times. V gene TRBV29-1 combines with J gene TRBJ2-1; D is undetermined. CDR3 length: 13 residues. The germline V gene has CDR1 SQVTM and CDR2 ANQGSEA. Trimming stripped 4 bases from V and 4 bases from J, with 11 bases between. The CDR3 sequence: CSVGGKIYNEQFF. Written as DNA, the CDR3 is TGCAGCGTTGGAGGAAAGATTTACAATGAGCAGTTCTTC.

The table lists this clonotype with a few counts. The rearrangement joins TRBV5-1 to TRBJ2-7; the D gene is possibly TRBD1 (6 bases). Per germline, CDR1 SGHRS and CDR2 YFSETQ. V lost 2 bases and J 0 bases, leaving 24 bases between the germline ends. This CDR3 is 19 amino acids long. Here the CDR3 reads CASSLRLLNRDRSSYEQYF. The CDR3 DNA reads as TGCGCCAGCAGCTTAAGGTTGTTAAACAGGGACCGGAGCTCCTACGAGCAGTACTTC.

Only a few counts were recorded for this clonotype. The gene calls are TRBV9 and TRBJ2-7, with D perhaps being TRBD1 or TRBD2 (6 bases each). V dropped 0 bases and J dropped 6 bases, with 13 bases sitting between them. The CDR3 is 14 residues long. Per the germline V gene, CDR1 is SGDLS and CDR2 is YYNGEE. This chain's CDR3 is CASSVGGGQGEQYF. For the CDR3, the DNA is TGTGCCAGCAGCGTAGGAGGGGGGCAAGGCGAGCAGTACTTC.

This clonotype was seen ten or more times. The chain combines TRBV10-3 with TRBJ2-1, with D possibly matching TRBD1 (6 bases). CDR3 length equals 15 residues. V gave up 0 bases and J gave up 4 bases, with 10 bases separating them. In germline, CDR1 is ENHRY, CDR2 SYGVKD. The CDR3 region has the DNA TGTGCCATCAGTGAGTCACAGGGACCGTACAATGAGCAGTTCTTC. Its protein is CAISESQGPYNEQFF.